Sequencing of this T cell receptor (beta chain) was carried out in a study of early T cells in non-severe SARS-CoV-2 infection. This clonotype has only a few counts. Its antigen is undetermined. The study, taken as a whole, reports: VDJdb-based matching was biased toward anti-spike CD8 responses and missed private and CD4 specificities.

Germline CDR1 reads SGHAT; CDR2 reads FQNNGV. CDR3 length: 13 amino acids. Trimming removed 1 base from V and 5 bases from J, with 6 bases in between. Separate cDNA molecules each had unique molecular identifiers attached to them. From the 5' RACE reads, TCRdb called clonotypes with MiXCR, one entry per CDR3 protein. The repertoire holds about 40,000 distinct CDR3 sequences, with roughly 5% as singletons. The sequence came from an adult who was a healthcare worker with PCR-confirmed SARS-CoV-2 infection or an uninfected control (not recorded which). Sequencing was done on a sample of whole blood. The rearrangement links TRBV11-2 to TRBJ1-5; no definite D call. Here the CDR3 reads CASSLGSDQPQHF. The CDR3 DNA reads TGTGCCAGCAGCTTAGGAAGCGATCAGCCCCAGCATTTT.